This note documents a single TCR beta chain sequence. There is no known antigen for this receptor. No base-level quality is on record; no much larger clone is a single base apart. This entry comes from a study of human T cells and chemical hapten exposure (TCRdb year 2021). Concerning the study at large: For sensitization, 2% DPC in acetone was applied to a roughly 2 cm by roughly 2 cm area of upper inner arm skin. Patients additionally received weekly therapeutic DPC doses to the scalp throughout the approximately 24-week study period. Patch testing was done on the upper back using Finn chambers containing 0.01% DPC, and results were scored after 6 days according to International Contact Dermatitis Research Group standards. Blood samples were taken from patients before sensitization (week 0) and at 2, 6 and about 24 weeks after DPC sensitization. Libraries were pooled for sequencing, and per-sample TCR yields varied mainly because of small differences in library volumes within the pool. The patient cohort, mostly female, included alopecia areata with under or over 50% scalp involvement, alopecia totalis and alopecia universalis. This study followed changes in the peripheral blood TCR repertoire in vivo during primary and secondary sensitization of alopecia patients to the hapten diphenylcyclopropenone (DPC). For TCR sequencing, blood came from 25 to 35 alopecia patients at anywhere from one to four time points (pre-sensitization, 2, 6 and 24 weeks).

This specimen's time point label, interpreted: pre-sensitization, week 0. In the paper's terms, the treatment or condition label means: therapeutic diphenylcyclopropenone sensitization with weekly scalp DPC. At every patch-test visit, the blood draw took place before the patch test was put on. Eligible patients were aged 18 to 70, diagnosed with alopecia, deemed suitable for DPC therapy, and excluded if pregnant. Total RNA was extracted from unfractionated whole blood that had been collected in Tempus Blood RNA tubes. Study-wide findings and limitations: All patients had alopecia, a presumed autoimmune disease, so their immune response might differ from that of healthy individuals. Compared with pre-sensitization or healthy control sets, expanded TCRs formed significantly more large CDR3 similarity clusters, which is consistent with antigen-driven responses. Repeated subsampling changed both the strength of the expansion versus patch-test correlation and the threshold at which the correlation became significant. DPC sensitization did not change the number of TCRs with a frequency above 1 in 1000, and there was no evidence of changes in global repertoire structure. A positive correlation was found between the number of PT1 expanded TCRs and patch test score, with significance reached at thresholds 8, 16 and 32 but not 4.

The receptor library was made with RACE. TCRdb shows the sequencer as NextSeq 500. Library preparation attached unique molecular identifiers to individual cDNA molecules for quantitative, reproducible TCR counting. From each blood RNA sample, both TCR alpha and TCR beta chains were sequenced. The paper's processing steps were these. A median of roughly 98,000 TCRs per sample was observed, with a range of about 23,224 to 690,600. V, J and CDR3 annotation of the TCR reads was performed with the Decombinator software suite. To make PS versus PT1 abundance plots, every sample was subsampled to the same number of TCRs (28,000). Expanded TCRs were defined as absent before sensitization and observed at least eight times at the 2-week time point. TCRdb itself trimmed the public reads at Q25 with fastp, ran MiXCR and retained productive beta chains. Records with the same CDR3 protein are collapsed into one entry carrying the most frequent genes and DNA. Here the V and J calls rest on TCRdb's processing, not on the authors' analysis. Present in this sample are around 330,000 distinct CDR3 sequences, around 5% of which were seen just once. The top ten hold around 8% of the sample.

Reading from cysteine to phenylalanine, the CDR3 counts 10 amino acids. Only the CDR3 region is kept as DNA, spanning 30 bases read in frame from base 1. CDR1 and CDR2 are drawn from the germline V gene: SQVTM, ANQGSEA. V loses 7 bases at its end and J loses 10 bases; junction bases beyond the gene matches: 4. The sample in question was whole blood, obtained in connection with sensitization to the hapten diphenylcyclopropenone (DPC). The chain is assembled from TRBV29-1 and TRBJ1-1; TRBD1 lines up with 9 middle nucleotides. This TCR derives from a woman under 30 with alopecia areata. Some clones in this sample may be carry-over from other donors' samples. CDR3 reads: CSAQTGGAFF. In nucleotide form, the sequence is TGCAGCGCTCAGACAGGGGGAGCTTTCTTT.